The sequence of this TCR beta chain was determined in a study of blood T cell repertoires in COVID-19. The CDR3 spans 14 residues. Germline CDR1 is ENHRY and CDR2 is SYGVKD. With V trimmed by 5 bases and J by 2 bases, 3 bases remained unmatched. Grouping used clinical history reported by participants in a survey and questionnaire. Repertoires were generated with immunoSEQ multiplex PCR, while TCRdb's copy carries only in-frame clones and drops some. This table holds some 300,000 clones, around nine tenths found once. The table lists this clone with a count of one. The chain is built from TRBV10-3 and TRBJ1-2; 9 bases map to TRBD1. This sequence was found in a woman in her fifties or sixties who had been exposed to COVID-19. Sequenced sample: PBMCs or T cells enriched from blood (not recorded which). CDR3 residues: CAISLTGGNYGYTF. The DNA for the CDR3 is TGTGCCATCAGTTTGACAGGGGGAAACTATGGCTACACCTTC.